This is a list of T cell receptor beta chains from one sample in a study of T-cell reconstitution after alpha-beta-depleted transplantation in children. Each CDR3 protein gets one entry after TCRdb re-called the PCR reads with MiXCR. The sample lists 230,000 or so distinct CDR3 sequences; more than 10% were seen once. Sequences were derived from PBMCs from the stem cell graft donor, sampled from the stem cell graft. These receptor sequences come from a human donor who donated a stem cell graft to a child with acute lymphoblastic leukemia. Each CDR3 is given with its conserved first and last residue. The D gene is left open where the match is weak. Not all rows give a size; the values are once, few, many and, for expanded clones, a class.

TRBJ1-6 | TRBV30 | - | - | TGTGCCTGGAGTGGCCGGAGCAATAGACCCCTCCACTTT | CAWSGRSNRPLHF
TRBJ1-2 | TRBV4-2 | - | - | TGTGCCAGCAGCCAAGAAGCGTACGGGGAGGCCTATGGCTACACCTTC | CASSQEAYGEAYGYTF
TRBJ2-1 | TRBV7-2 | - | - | TGTGCCAGCAGCTTAGCGCGTCTTAACAATGAGCAGTTCTTC | CASSLARLNNEQFF
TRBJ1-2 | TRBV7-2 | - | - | TGTGCCAGCAGCTTAGCTGGCCTTAATGGCTACACCTTC | CASSLAGLNGYTF
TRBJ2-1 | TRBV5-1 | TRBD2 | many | TGCGCCAGCAGCCCGATTAGCGGGAGGCAGAGTGAGCAGTTCTTC | CASSPISGRQSEQFF
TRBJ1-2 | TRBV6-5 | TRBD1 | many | TGTGCCAGCAGAGTACAGGGGACAAACTATGGCTACACCTTC | CASRVQGTNYGYTF
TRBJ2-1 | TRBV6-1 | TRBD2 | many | TGTGCCAGCAGTGGGCCGGGACTAGCGGGTGGAGTCAATGAGCAGTTCTTC | CASSGPGLAGGVNEQFF
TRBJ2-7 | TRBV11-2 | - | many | TGTGCCAGCAGCTTATTCGGACGATCGAGGGATTACGAGCAGTACTTC | CASSLFGRSRDYEQYF
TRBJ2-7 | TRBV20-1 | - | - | TGCAGTGCTAGTCCGCCGAGGGATTACTACGAGCAGTACTTC | CSASPPRDYYEQYF
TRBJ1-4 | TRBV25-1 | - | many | TGTGCCAGCAGCGCCGGAACAGGCCCTGAAAAACTGTTTTTT | CASSAGTGPEKLFF
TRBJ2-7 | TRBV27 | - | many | TGTGCCAGCAGTCCCCCCTGGGGCGGTGCCTACGAGCAGTACTTC | CASSPPWGGAYEQYF
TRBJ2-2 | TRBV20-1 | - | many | TGCAGTGCTAGAATTAGCGACGCCGGGGAGCTGTTTTTT | CSARISDAGELFF
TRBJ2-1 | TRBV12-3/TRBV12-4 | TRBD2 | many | TGTGCCAGCAGTTTGGGGACTAGCGGGGGTAGGAATGAGCAGTTCTTC | CASSLGTSGGRNEQFF
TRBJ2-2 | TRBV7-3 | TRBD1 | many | TGTGCCAGCAGCTTACAGCAGGGGGCGGCCGGGGAGCTGTTTTTT | CASSLQQGAAGELFF
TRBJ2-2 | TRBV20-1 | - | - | TGCAGTGCCCGGCGGCCAGCCGGCGGGGAGCTGTTTTTT | CSARRPAGGELFF
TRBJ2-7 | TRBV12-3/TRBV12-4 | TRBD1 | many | TGTGCCAGCAGTTTTAAGGGGGCAATCGAGCAGTACTTC | CASSFKGAIEQYF
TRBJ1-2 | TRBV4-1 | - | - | TGCGCCAGCAGCCTAAAGGGCCCTCCACCTAACTATGGCTACACCTTC | CASSLKGPPPNYGYTF
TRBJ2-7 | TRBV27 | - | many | TGTGCCAGCAGTTTATCGACACCGAGCTCCTACGAGCAGTACTTC | CASSLSTPSSYEQYF
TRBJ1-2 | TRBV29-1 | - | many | TGCAGCGTTGCCACGACAGGCGACACTAACTATGGCTACACCTTC | CSVATTGDTNYGYTF
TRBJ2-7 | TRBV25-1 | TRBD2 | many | TGTGCCAGCAGTGGTACTAGCGGGAGGGCGCAAATTTACGAGCAGTACTTC | CASSGTSGRAQIYEQYF
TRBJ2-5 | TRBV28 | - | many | TGTGCCATCGGGGCTCGGGAAGGACAAGAGACCCAGTACTTC | CAIGAREGQETQYF
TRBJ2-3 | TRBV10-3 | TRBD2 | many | TGTGCCATCATGGGAGCGGGGGGACGCACAGATACGCAGTATTTT | CAIMGAGGRTDTQYF
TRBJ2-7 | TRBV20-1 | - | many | TGCAGTGCTAGAGATTCGGCGGGACAGCCCTACGAGCAGTACTTC | CSARDSAGQPYEQYF
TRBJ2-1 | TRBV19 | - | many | TGTGCCAGTAGTATGGGGTGGGGCAACAATGAGCAGTTCTTC | CASSMGWGNNEQFF
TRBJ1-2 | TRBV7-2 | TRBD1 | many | TGTGCCAGCAGGAAGCCGGGACAGGGAATGGCGTATGGCTACACCTTC | CASRKPGQGMAYGYTF
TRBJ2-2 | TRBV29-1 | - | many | TGCAGCGTTGAATGGGGCGTCGGGGAGCTGTTTTTT | CSVEWGVGELFF
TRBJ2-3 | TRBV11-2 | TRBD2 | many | TGTGCCAGCATTCTTAGATTCACTAGCGGGAGGATAACAGATACGCAGTATTTT | CASILRFTSGRITDTQYF
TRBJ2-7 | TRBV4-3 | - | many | TGCGCCAGCAGCCAAGACCCGAATCTGGATGGGGCTCAAATCTACGAGCAGTACTTC | CASSQDPNLDGAQIYEQYF
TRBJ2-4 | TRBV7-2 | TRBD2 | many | TGTGCCAGCAGCCTAGAGTTCGGGACTACCAAAAACATTCAGTACTTC | CASSLEFGTTKNIQYF
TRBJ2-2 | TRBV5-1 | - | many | TGCGCCAGCAGCTTAGGACTCAGGGACACCGGGGAGCTGTTTTTT | CASSLGLRDTGELFF
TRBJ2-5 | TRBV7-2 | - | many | TGTGCCAGCAGCTCCAACTACAGGGTTTTGGAGACCCAGTACTTC | CASSSNYRVLETQYF
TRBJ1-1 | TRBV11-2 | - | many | TGTGCCAGCACCATAGTTAACCGGAACACTGAAGCTTTCTTT | CASTIVNRNTEAFF
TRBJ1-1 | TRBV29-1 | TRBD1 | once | TGCAGCGTTGTGACAGGGAGAGGGACTGAAGCTTTCTTT | CSVVTGRGTEAFF
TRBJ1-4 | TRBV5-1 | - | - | TGCGCCAGCAGCTTCCGGGACACCACGGCGGCTAATGAAAAACTGTTTTTT | CASSFRDTTAANEKLFF
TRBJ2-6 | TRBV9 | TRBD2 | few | TGTGCCAGCAGCGTAGACCGGGAGGCTGGGGCCAACGGCCTGACTTTC | CASSVDREAGANGLTF
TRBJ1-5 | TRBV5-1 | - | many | TGCGCCAGCAGAGAGACACTGGGGCGCAATCAGCCCCAGCATTTT | CASRETLGRNQPQHF
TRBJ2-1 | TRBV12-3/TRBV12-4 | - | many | TGTGCCAGCAGTTTAGGTCAGGGTGGTTTCTTC | CASSLGQGGFF
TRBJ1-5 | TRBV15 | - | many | TGTGCCACCAGCGGGTTCGTTGGAGGGAATCAGCCCCAGCATTTT | CATSGFVGGNQPQHF
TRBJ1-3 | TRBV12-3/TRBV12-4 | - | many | TGTGCCAGCAGTAGCCTCGGAGAAAACACCATATATTTT | CASSSLGENTIYF
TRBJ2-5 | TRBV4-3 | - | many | TGCGCCAGCAGCCAAGATTGGTCAGGGGCAGAGACCCAGTACTTC | CASSQDWSGAETQYF
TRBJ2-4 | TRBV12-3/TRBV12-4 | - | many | TGTGCCAGCAGTTTGGGAGATGGCAAAAACATTCAGTACTTC | CASSLGDGKNIQYF
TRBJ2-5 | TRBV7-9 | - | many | TGTGCCAGCAGCTTAGCGGTAGGGAGAGAGACCCAGTACTTC | CASSLAVGRETQYF
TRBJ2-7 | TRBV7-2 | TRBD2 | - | TGTGCCAGCAGCCTAGCGGGCCCCTACGAGCAGTACTTC | CASSLAGPYEQYF
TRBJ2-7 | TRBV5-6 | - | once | TGTGCCAGCAGTATGGGACCCGCACTCTACGAGCAGTACTTC | CASSMGPALYEQYF
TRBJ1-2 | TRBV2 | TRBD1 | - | TGTGCCAGCAACGCGGACAGGACAAACTATGGCTACACCTTC | CASNADRTNYGYTF
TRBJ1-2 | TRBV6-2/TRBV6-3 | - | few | TGTGCCAGCAGGGGTGACGAAGACTATGGCTACACCTTC | CASRGDEDYGYTF
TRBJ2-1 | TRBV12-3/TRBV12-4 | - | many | TGTGCCAGCAGCTCCATGCTAGAGAGGATTGAGCAGTTCTTC | CASSSMLERIEQFF